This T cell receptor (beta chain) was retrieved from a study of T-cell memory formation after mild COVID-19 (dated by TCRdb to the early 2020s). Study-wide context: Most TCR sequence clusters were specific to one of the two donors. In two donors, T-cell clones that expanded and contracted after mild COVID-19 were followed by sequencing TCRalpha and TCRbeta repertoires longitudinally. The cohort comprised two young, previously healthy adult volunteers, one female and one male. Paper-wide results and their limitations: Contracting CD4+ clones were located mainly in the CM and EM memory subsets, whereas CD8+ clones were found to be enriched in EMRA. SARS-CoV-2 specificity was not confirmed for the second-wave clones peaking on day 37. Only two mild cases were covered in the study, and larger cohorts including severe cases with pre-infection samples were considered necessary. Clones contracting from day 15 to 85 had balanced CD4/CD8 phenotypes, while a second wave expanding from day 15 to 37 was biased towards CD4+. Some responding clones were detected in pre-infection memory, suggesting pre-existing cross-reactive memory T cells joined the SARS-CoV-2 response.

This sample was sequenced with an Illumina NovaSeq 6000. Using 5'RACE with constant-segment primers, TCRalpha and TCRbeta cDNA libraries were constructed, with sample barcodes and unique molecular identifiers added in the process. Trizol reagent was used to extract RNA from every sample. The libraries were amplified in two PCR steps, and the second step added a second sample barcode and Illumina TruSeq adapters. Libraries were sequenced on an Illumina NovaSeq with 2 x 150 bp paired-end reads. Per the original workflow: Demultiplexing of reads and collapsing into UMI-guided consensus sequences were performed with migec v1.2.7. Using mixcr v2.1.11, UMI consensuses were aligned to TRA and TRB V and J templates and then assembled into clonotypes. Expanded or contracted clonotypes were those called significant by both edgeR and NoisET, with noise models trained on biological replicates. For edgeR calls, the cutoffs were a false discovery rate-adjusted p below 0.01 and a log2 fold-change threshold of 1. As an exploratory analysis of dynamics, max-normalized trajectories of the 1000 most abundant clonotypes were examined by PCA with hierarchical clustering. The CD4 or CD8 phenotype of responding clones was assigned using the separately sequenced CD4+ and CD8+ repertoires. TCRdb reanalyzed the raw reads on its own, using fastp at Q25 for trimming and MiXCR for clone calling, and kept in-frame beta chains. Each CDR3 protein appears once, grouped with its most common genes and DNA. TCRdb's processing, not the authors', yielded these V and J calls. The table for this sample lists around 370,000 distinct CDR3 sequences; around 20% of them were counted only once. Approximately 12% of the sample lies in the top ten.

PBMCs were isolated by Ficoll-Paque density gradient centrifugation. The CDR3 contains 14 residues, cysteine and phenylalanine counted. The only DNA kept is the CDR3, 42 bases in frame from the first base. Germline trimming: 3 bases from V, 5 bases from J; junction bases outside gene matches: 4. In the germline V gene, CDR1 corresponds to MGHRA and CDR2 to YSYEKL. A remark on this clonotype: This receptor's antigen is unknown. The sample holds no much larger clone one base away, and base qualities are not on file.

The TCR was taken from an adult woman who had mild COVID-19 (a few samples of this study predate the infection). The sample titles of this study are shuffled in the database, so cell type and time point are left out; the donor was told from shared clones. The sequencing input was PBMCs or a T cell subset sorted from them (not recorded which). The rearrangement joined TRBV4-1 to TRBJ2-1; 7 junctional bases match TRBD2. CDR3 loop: CASSQWLADNEQFF. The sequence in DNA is TGCGCCAGCAGCCAGTGGCTAGCGGACAATGAGCAGTTCTTC.